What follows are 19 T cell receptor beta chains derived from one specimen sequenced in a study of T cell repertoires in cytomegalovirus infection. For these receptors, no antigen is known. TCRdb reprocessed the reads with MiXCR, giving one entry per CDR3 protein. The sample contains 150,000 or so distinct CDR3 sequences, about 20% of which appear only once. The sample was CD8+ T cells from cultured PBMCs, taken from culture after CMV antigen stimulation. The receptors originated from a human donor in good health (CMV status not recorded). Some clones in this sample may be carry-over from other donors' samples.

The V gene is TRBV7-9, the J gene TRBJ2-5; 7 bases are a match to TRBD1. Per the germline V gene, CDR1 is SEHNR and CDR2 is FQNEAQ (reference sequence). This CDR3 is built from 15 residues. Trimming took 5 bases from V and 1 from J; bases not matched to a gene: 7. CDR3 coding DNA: TGTGCCAGCAGCGCCCTGACAGGGACCCAAGAGACCCAGTACTTC. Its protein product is CASSALTGTQETQYF.

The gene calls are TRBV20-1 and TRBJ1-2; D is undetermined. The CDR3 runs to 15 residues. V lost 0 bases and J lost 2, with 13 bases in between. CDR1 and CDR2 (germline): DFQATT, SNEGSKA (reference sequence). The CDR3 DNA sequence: TGCAGTGCTAGAGATCTCGCCAATCCCAACTATGGCTACACCTTC. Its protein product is CSARDLANPNYGYTF.

In DNA, the CDR3 is TGTGCCAGCAGTTACTCGGGACTAGCGGGGGGCGGATCCTACAATGAGCAGTTCTTC. This sequence encodes CASSYSGLAGGGSYNEQFF. The chain employs TRBV6-5 and TRBJ2-1; 15 nucleotides agree with TRBD2. The V and J ends lost 0 bases and 1 base, in that order; junction bases with no gene match: 4. CDR1 and CDR2 from the germline V gene are MNHEY and SVGAGI. This CDR3 has 19 residues.

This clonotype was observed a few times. The CDR3 sequence is CASSQERVAGQPQHF. For the CDR3, the DNA is TGCGCCAGCAGCCAAGAGAGGGTGGCAGGACAGCCCCAGCATTTT. This chain uses TRBV4-1 with TRBJ1-5; D is unresolved. V was clipped by 0 bases and J by 7 bases, with 13 bases between them. This CDR3 is built from 15 residues. Germline CDR1 and CDR2: MGHRA and YSYEKL.

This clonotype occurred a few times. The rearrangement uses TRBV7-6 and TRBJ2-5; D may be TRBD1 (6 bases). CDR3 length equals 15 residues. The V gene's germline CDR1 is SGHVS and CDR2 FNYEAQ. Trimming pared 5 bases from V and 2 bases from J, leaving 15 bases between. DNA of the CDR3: TGTGCCAGCAGCCGGACAGACATGTCTCAAGAGACCCAGTACTTC. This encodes CASSRTDMSQETQYF.

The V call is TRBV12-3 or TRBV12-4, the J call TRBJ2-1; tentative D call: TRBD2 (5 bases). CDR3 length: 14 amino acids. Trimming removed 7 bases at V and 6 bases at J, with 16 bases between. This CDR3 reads CASNHGEFGNEQFF. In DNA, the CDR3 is TGTGCCAGCAACCATGGGGAGTTCGGCAATGAGCAGTTCTTC.

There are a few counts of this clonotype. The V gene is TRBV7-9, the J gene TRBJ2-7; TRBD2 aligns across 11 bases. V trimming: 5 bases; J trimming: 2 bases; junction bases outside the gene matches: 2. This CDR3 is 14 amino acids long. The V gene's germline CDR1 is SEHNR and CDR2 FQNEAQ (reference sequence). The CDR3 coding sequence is TGTGCCAGCAGCCCTAGCGGGGGGACCTACGAGCAGTACTTC. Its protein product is CASSPSGGTYEQYF.

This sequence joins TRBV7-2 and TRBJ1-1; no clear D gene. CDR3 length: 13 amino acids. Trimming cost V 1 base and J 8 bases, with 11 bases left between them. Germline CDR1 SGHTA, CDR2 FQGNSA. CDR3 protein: CASSLVVGQEAFF. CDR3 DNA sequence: TGTGCCAGCAGCTTAGTGGTCGGTCAGGAAGCTTTCTTT.

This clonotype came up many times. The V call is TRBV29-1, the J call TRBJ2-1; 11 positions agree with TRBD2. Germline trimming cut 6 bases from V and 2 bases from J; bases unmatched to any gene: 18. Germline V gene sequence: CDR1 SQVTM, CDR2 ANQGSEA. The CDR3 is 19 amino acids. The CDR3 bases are TGCAGCGTGGTGACTAGCGGGGATACCTTAACCTTAGCCTACAATGAGCAGTTCTTC. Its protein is CSVVTSGDTLTLAYNEQFF.

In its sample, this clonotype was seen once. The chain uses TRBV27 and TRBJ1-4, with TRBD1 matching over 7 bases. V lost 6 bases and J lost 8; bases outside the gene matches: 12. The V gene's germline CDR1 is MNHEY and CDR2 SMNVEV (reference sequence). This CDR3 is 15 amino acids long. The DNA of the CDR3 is TGTGCCAGCAGCCGCCGACAGGGCGGAGGGGAAAAACTGTTTTTT. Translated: CASSRRQGGGEKLFF.

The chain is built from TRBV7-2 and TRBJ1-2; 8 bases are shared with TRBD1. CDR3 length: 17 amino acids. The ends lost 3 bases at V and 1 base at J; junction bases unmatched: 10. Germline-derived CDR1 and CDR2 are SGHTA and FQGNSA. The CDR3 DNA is TGTGCCAGCAGCTTCTCAGGGGGCGCTTCTGTTAACTATGGCTACACCTTC. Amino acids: CASSFSGGASVNYGYTF.

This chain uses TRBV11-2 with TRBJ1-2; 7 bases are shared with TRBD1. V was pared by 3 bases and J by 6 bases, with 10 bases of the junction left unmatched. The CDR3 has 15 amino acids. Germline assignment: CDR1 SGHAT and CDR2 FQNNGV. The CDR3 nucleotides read TGTGCCAGCAGCTTGCCGACCGACAGGGATAATGGCTACACCTTC. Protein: CASSLPTDRDNGYTF.

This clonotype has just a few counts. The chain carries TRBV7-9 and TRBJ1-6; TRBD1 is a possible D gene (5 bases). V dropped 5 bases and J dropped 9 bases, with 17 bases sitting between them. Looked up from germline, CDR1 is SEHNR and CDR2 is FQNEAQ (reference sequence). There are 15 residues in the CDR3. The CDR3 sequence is CASSASQGVGSPLHF. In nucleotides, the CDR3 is TGTGCCAGCAGCGCATCTCAGGGTGTAGGTTCACCCCTCCACTTT.

CDR3 in DNA: TGTGCCAGCAGCTTAGTTGGGGGGAGTCTAGGAGATACGCAGTATTTT. Its protein is CASSLVGGSLGDTQYF. The chain joins TRBV7-2 to TRBJ2-3; perhaps TRBD2 as D (6 bases). In germline, CDR1 is SGHTA, CDR2 FQGNSA. Trimming pared 1 base from V and 5 bases from J, leaving 16 bases between. This CDR3 is 16 amino acids long. Full variable domain (missing parts from reference TRBV7-2 and TRBJ2-3): GAGVSQSPSNKVTEKGKDVELRCDPISGHTALYWYRQSLGQGLEFLIYFQGNSAPDKSGLPSDRFSAERTGGSVSTLTIQRTQQEDSAVYLCASSLVGGSLGDTQYFGPGTRLTVL.

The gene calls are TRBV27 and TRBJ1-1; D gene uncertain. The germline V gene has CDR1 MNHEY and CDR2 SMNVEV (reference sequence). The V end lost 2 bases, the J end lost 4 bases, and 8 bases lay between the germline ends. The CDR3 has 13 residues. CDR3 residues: CASSLEPFTEAFF. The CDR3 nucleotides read TGTGCCAGCAGTTTAGAACCGTTCACTGAAGCTTTCTTT.

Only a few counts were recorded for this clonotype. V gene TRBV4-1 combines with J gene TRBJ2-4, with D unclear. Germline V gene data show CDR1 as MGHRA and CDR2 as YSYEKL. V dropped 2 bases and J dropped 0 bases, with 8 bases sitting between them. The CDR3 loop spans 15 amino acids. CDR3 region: CASSQILEAKNIQYF. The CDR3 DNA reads TGCGCCAGCAGCCAAATATTGGAAGCCAAAAACATTCAGTACTTC.

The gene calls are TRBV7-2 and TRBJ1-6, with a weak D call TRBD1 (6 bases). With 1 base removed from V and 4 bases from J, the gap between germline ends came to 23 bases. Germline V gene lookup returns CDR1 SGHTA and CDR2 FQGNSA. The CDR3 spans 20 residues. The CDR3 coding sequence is TGTGCCAGCAGCTTAGGGCGTGGGCAGGGGCGCTGGGTTTATAATTCACCCCTCCACTTT. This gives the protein CASSLGRGQGRWVYNSPLHF.

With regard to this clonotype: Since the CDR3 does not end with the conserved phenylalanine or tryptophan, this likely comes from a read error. This CDR3 is CASSYPGEAFS. The CDR3 nucleotides are TGTGCCAGCAGTTACCCAGGGGAAGCTTTCTCT. The V call is TRBV6-2 or TRBV6-3, the J call TRBJ1-1; a possible D gene is TRBD1 (5 bases). The V and J ends lost 2 bases and 8 bases respectively, with 6 bases between them. The CDR3 has 11 residues. Germline V gene data show CDR1 as MNHEY and CDR2 as SVGEGT.

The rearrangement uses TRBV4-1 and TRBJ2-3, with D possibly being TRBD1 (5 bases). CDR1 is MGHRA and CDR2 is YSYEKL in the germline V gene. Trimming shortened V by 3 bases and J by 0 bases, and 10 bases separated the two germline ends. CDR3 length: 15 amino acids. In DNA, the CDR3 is TGCGCCAGCAGCCAGAGTAGGGGAAGCACAGATACGCAGTATTTT. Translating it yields CASSQSRGSTDTQYF.